The clone carrying this T cell receptor beta chain was counted ten times or more. A read error may account for a junction end that differs from germline. The sample originates from a study of Graves' ophthalmopathy and Graves' hyperthyroidism. The TCR beta CDR3 regions underwent amplification from RNA transcripts. The authors performed first-round RT-PCR with HTBI primers and then a second-round multiplex PCR. TCRdb processed the multiplex PCR reads anew with MiXCR; each CDR3 protein has one entry. The sample holds under 350,000 distinct CDR3 sequences, about 17% seen once. The CDR3 runs 13 residues. What was sequenced was peripheral blood. This rearrangement joins TRBV12-3 or TRBV12-4 to TRBJ2-7; 7 bases line up with TRBD1. This receptor was obtained from an adult man with Graves' ophthalmopathy. In DNA form, the CDR3 reads TGTGCCAGCAGACGACAGGGCTCCGACGAGCAGTACTTC. Its protein product is CASRRQGSDEQYF.